The entry below describes one T cell receptor beta chain. Germline CDR1 reads SEHNR; CDR2 reads FQNEAQ (reference sequence). The CDR3 is 14 amino acids. V was clipped by 6 bases and J by 5 bases; unmatched bases: 6. This specimen belongs to a study of lymphopenia after photon versus proton radiotherapy. The assay was immunoSEQ multiplex PCR, and TCRdb's table has in-frame clones only and misses some. The sample holds 55,000 to 70,000 clones, 85% to 95% seen once. The source material was peripheral blood, sampled from a patient treated with photon-based radiotherapy. This sequence originates from a woman between 35 and 50 years old with cholangiocarcinoma. The V gene is TRBV7-9, the J gene TRBJ1-2, with 10 bases fitting TRBD1. The CDR3 DNA sequence: TGTGCCAGCAGGCCGACAGGGGGCGAGTATGGCTACACCTTC. This codes for CASRPTGGEYGYTF. Drawing the rest from reference TRBV7-9 and TRBJ1-2, the complete variable domain is DTGVSQNPRHKITKRGQNVTFRCDPISEHNRLYWYRQTLGQGPEFLTYFQNEAQLEKSRLLSDRFSAERPKGSFSTLEIQRTEQGDSAMYLCASRPTGGEYGYTFGSGTRLTVV.